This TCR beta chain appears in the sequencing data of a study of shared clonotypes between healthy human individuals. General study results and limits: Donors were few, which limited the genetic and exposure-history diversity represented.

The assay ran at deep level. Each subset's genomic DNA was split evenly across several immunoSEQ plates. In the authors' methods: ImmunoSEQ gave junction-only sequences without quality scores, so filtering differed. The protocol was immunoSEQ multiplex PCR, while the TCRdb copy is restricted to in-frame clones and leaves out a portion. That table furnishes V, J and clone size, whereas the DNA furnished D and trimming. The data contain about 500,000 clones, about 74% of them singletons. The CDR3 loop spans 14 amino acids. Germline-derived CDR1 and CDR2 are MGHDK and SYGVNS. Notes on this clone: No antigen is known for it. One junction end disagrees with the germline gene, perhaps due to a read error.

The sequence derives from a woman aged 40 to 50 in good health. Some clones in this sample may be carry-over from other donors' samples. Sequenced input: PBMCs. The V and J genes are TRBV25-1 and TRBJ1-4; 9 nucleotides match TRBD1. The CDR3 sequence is CASGEGQGREKLFF. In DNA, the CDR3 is TGTGCCAGCGGTGAGGGACAGGGACGGGAAAAACTGTTTTTT.